The 23 T cell receptor beta chains listed next were all sequenced from one sample in a study of T cells after yellow fever vaccination. TCRdb re-analysed the 5' RACE reads in MiXCR, keeping a single row per CDR3 protein. The sample lists 340,000 or so distinct CDR3 sequences; under 15% were seen once. Sequenced material: CD4+ T cells sorted from PBMCs, taken 15 days after the yellow fever booster vaccination. These receptors were taken from a man aged 18-30 years who received the YFV17D yellow fever vaccine.

V gene TRBV6-6 combines with J gene TRBJ1-6; weak D call: TRBD1 (6 bases). V lost 2 bases and J 7 bases, leaving 15 bases between the germline ends. The germline CDR1 and CDR2 sequences are MNHNY and SVGAGI (reference sequence). CDR3 size: 16 residues. CDR3 DNA sequence: TGTGCCAGCAGTTACCGGGTGGGACAAAAAAATTCACCCCTCCACTTT. Translation: CASSYRVGQKNSPLHF.

The gene calls are TRBV3-1 and TRBJ2-3; 15 bases are shared with TRBD2. Germline V lookup: CDR1 LGHDT, CDR2 YNNKEL (reference sequence). This CDR3 contains 19 residues. The V and J ends lost 0 bases and 0 bases, in that order; junction bases with no gene match: 4. The CDR3 region is CASSQEGLAGGLSTDTQYF. For the CDR3, the DNA is TGTGCCAGCAGCCAAGAGGGACTAGCGGGGGGCCTTAGCACAGATACGCAGTATTTT.

This clonotype turned up a few times. The rearrangement joins TRBV20-1 to TRBJ2-5; 8 positions match TRBD1. Germline assignment: CDR1 DFQATT and CDR2 SNEGSKA (reference sequence). This CDR3 is 15 amino acids long. V was pared by 3 bases and J by 5 bases, with 11 bases of the junction left unmatched. DNA of the CDR3: TGCAGTGCTAGGGGAATGCAGGGGGCCGGGGAGACCCAGTACTTC. This codes for CSARGMQGAGETQYF.

This clonotype turned up a few times. The chain employs TRBV4-2 and TRBJ1-4; tentatively, D is TRBD1 (5 bases). This CDR3 region has 19 residues. Looked up from germline, CDR1 is LGHNA and CDR2 is YNFKEQ. V lost 4 bases, J lost 8 bases, and 29 bases lay in between. Here the CDR3 reads CASSPGIADPRSRGEKLFF. CDR3 nucleotide sequence: TGTGCCAGCAGCCCAGGGATTGCTGATCCGAGATCTCGTGGCGAAAAACTGTTTTTT.

This clonotype was detected ten times or more. This chain uses TRBV3-1 with TRBJ1-1; 7 bases agree with TRBD1. Losses at the gene ends were 3 bases for V and 8 bases for J; bases not matched to a gene: 12. The germline V gene has CDR1 LGHDT and CDR2 YNNKEL (reference sequence). The CDR3 is 15 residues long. The CDR3: CASSHRPVQGREAFF. The CDR3 DNA follows: TGTGCCAGCAGCCACAGGCCCGTACAGGGGAGGGAAGCTTTCTTT.

This clonotype was counted ten times or more. The V and J genes are TRBV12-3 or TRBV12-4 and TRBJ2-3; the D call may be TRBD1 or TRBD2 (7 bases each). With 1 base removed from V and 4 bases from J, the gap between germline ends came to 15 bases. The CDR3 totals 16 residues. This CDR3 is CASSLEHGGTADTQYF. The CDR3 DNA is TGTGCCAGCAGTTTAGAACACGGGGGGACAGCAGATACGCAGTATTTT.

The chain is built from TRBV4-3 and TRBJ1-3; no clear D. This CDR3 comprises 15 residues. Per the germline V gene, CDR1 is LGHNA and CDR2 is YSLEER. The V gene lost 1 base and the J gene lost 0 bases, with 7 bases spanning the gap. The CDR3 coding sequence is TGCGCCAGCAGCCAAGCCGACCTCTCTGGAAACACCATATATTTT. As protein: CASSQADLSGNTIYF.

This clonotype was counted between two and nine times. The V call is TRBV5-6, the J call TRBJ2-1, with 11 bases identical to TRBD2. CDR1 is SGHDT and CDR2 is YYEEEE in the germline V gene. V was pared by 10 bases and J by 0 bases, with 9 bases of the junction left unmatched. CDR3 size: 16 residues. CDR3 DNA sequence: TGTGCCGGAACTAGCGGGGGCCCTTTCTCCTACAATGAGCAGTTCTTC. It specifies CAGTSGGPFSYNEQFF.

The J gene is TRBJ1-5, the V gene TRBV12-3 or TRBV12-4, with D possibly being TRBD1 (6 bases). The CDR3 sequence is 14 residues long. The V end lost 5 bases, the J end lost 0 bases, and 8 bases lay between the germline ends. CDR3 sequence reads: CASSQTGSNQPQHF. The CDR3, as DNA: TGTGCCAGCAGTCAGACAGGTAGCAATCAGCCCCAGCATTTT.

This clonotype was seen a handful of times. The gene calls are TRBV12-3 or TRBV12-4 and TRBJ1-4, with D perhaps TRBD1 (6 bases). V lost 4 bases and J lost 7, with 13 bases in between. This CDR3 is built from 14 residues. CDR3 DNA sequence: TGTGCCAGCAGTTCGGGGCTGGGGGCTGAAAAACTGTTTTTT. Translating gives CASSSGLGAEKLFF.

This clonotype was found once. The CDR3 coding sequence is TGTGCCGTATCGGAAGGGGGGGATACGCAGTATTTT. Its translation: CAVSEGGDTQYF. The chain joins TRBV2 to TRBJ2-3, with D perhaps given as TRBD1 or TRBD2 (6 bases each). V lost 11 bases and J 6 bases, leaving 15 bases between the germline ends. Per germline, CDR1 SNHLY and CDR2 FYNNEI. The CDR3 runs 12 residues.

The rearrangement uses TRBV19 and TRBJ1-5, with 7 bases fitting TRBD1. The germline V gene encodes CDR1 LNHDA and CDR2 SQIVND (reference sequence). The CDR3 length is 14 residues. V trimming: 6 bases; J trimming: 4 bases; junction bases outside the gene matches: 6. CDR3 region: CASRGQTLNQPQHF. CDR3 DNA: TGTGCCAGTAGGGGACAGACTCTTAATCAGCCCCAGCATTTT.

This clonotype has more than one count but fewer than ten. The rearrangement uses TRBV7-2 and TRBJ1-4; D is possibly TRBD1 (6 bases). The CDR3 totals 15 residues. Trimming took off 7 bases at V and 0 bases at J, with 12 bases between the two ends. Looked up from germline, CDR1 is SGHTA and CDR2 is FQGNSA. DNA of the CDR3: TGTGCCAGCACCCCAACAGGGACAACTAATGAAAAACTGTTTTTT. Protein sequence: CASTPTGTTNEKLFF.

This clonotype was recorded a few times. The chain employs TRBV18 and TRBJ2-1, with D possibly TRBD1 on 8 matching bases. The CDR3 is made up of 13 amino acids. Per germline, CDR1 KGHSH and CDR2 LQKENI. V was trimmed by 3 bases and J by 11 bases, leaving 14 bases between them. CDR3 bases: TGTGCCAGCTCACCGGACAGGGAGGGTAAGCAGTTCTTC. As protein: CASSPDREGKQFF.

The chain couples TRBV12-3 or TRBV12-4 to TRBJ2-5; D is perhaps TRBD1 (5 bases). The CDR3 contains 15 residues. Trimming took 6 bases from V and 3 from J, leaving 17 bases between them. In DNA form, the CDR3 reads TGTGCCAGCAGCAATCCGGGCACAGGAAAAGAGACCCAGTACTTC. It encodes CASSNPGTGKETQYF.

This clonotype has a handful of counts. The J gene is TRBJ1-5, the V gene TRBV5-5; 8 bases fit TRBD1. V gave up 4 bases and J gave up 4 bases; unmatched junction bases: 7. The CDR3 spans 15 residues. Germline V gene lookup returns CDR1 SGHKS and CDR2 YYEKEE (reference sequence). The CDR3 region is CASSRDRNSNQPQHF. CDR3 coding DNA: TGTGCCAGCAGCCGGGACAGGAACTCAAATCAGCCCCAGCATTTT.

In its sample, this clonotype was seen a few times. The rearrangement joins TRBV18 to TRBJ1-6, with 7 bases matching TRBD1. Trimming at V came to 5 bases and at J to 6 bases, leaving 7 bases not matched to a gene. The CDR3 covers 15 residues. The germline V gene has CDR1 KGHSH and CDR2 LQKENI. CDR3 nucleotide sequence: TGTGCCAGCTCATCCGTACGGGACAGTAATTCACCCCTCCACTTT. Protein sequence: CASSSVRDSNSPLHF.

This clonotype was counted at least ten times. V and J are TRBV7-2 and TRBJ2-5, with unresolved D. Trimming pared 4 bases from V and 5 bases from J, leaving 14 bases between. Germline lookup yields CDR1 SGHTA and CDR2 FQGNSA. The CDR3 consists of 14 residues. The CDR3 DNA reads TGTGCCAGCAGCTCACGTAGGGATGGGGAGACCCAGTACTTC. Its protein product is CASSSRRDGETQYF.

The rearrangement joins TRBV7-2 to TRBJ2-7, with 7 bases identical to TRBD2. Trimming cost V 6 bases and J 4 bases; bases outside gene matches: 9. The CDR3 totals 14 residues. Germline-derived CDR1 and CDR2 are SGHTA and FQGNSA. The CDR3 DNA is TGTGCCAGCAGGTTGGGGGGGGGAACTTACGAGCAGTACGTC. This gives the protein CASRLGGGTYEQYV.

This clonotype was picked up many times. Mismatch with germline at one junction end may stem from a read error. The chain links TRBV5-1 to TRBJ1-1; no clear D gene. The CDR3 is 13 amino acids. Germline CDR1 reads SGHRS; CDR2 reads YFSETQ. The CDR3, as DNA: TGTGCCAGCAGCTTATTGGGGAACACTGAAGCTTTCTTT. It encodes CASSLLGNTEAFF.

This clonotype was counted between two and nine times. The chain links TRBV12-3 or TRBV12-4 to TRBJ1-1; a possible D gene is TRBD1 (5 bases). CDR3 length equals 14 residues. Trimming removed 7 bases from V and 4 bases from J, with 16 bases in between. CDR3 loop: CASISLQGGTEAFF. The DNA of the CDR3 is TGTGCCAGCATATCCCTGCAGGGAGGCACTGAAGCTTTCTTT.

This clonotype was counted once. This chain links TRBV12-3 or TRBV12-4 with TRBJ2-3; 11 nucleotides line up with TRBD1. This CDR3 has 16 residues. The V gene end was trimmed by 7 bases and the J gene end by 3 bases; junction bases not matched to a gene: 9. CDR3 nucleotide sequence: TGTGCCAGCACCGAAAGGACAGGGGGCTTTACAGATACGCAGTATTTT. Protein: CASTERTGGFTDTQYF.

The chain links TRBV20-1 to TRBJ1-5; the D is unclear. The CDR3 sequence is 15 residues long. Trimming shortened V by 5 bases and J by 5 bases, and 19 bases separated the two germline ends. CDR1 is DFQATT and CDR2 is SNEGSKA in the germline V gene (reference sequence). The CDR3 coding sequence is TGCAGTGCTCCTACTGGCGGGGTCGGGGATCAGCCCCAGCATTTT. Its translation is CSAPTGGVGDQPQHF.